The clone carrying this TCR beta chain has more than one count but fewer than ten. TCRdb used MiXCR to reprocess the 5' RACE reads, holding one entry per CDR3 protein. The top ten clones hold less than 15% of a sample with a few hundred thousand distinct CDR3 sequences, approximately 27% of them seen once. This CDR3 spans 15 amino acids. V was cut by 6 bases and J by 0 bases, with 12 bases left in between. This entry belongs to a study of T-cell memory formation after mild COVID-19. The rearrangement links TRBV12-3 or TRBV12-4 to TRBJ1-5; D is unresolved. Sequencing was performed on PBMCs or a T cell subset sorted from them (not recorded which). The clonotype originates from an adult woman who had mild COVID-19 (a few samples of this study predate the infection). Cell type and time point are not known. Written as DNA, the CDR3 is TGTGCCAGCAGGAGGACCCCTGATAGCAATCAGCCCCAGCATTTT. This gives the protein CASRRTPDSNQPQHF.